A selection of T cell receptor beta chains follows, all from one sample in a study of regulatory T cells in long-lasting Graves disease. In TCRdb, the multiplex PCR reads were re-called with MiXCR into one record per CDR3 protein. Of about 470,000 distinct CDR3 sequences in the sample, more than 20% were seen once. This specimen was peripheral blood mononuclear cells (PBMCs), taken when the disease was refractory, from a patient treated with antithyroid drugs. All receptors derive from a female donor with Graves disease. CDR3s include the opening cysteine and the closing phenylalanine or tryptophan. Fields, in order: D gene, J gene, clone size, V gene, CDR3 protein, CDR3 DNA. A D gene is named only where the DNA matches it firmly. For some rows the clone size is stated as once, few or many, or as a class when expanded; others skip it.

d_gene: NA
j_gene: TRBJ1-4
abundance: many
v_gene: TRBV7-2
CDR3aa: CASSLDRGLSEKLFF
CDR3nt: TGTGCCAGCAGCTTAGATCGGGGGCTGAGTGAAAAACTGTTTTTT

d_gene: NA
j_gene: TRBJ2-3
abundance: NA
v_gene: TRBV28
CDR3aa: CASSSHPAGGLGSDRTDTQYF
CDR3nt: TGTGCCAGCAGTTCCCATCCCGCAGGGGGGCTTGGGAGCGATCGCACAGATACGCAGTATTTT

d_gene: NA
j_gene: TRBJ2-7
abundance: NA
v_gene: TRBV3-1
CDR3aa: CASSQADRSSYEQYF
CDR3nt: TGTGCCAGCAGCCAAGCGGACCGGAGCTCCTACGAGCAGTACTTC

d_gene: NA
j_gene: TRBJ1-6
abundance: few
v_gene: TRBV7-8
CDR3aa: CASSLSRTGNSPLHF
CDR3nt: TGTGCCAGCAGCTTATCCCGAACGGGTAATTCACCCCTCCACTTT

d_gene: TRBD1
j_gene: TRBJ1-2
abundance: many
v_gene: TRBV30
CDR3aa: CAWSNSGQGTYGYTF
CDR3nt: TGTGCCTGGAGTAACTCGGGACAGGGGACCTATGGCTACACCTTC

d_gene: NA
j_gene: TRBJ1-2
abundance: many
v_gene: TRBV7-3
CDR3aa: CASSLTPTSYGYTF
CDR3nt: TGTGCCAGCAGCCTGACACCCACCTCCTATGGCTACACCTTC

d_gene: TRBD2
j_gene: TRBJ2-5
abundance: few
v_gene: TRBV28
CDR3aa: CASSRLAGGPQTQYF
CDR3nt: TGTGCCAGCAGTAGACTAGCGGGAGGGCCGCAGACCCAGTACTTC

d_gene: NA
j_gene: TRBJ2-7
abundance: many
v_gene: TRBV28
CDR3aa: CASKETSTYEQYF
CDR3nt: TGTGCCAGCAAGGAGACTTCGACCTACGAGCAGTACTTC

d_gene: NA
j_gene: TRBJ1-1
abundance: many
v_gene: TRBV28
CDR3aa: CASSSMNTEAFF
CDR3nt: TGTGCCAGCAGTTCGATGAACACTGAAGCTTTCTTT

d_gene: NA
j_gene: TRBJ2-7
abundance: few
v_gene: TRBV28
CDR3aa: CASSSDTASPRLRPYEQYF
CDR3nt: TGTGCCAGCAGTTCCGATACAGCTAGCCCGCGGCTCCGGCCATACGAGCAGTACTTC

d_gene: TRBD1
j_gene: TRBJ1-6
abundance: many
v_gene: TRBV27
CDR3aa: CASRRMDRVNSPLHF
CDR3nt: TGTGCCAGCAGACGAATGGACAGGGTTAATTCACCCCTCCACTTT

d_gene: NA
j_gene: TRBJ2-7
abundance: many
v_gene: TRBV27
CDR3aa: CASSLLGLGRYEQYF
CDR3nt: TGTGCCAGCAGTTTATTGGGACTGGGGAGGTACGAGCAGTACTTC

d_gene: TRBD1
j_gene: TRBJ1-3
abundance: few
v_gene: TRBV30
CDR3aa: CAWSDRGIFRNTIYF
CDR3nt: TGTGCCTGGAGTGACAGGGGTATTTTCAGAAACACCATATATTTT

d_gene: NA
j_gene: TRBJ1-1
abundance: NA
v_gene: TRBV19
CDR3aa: CASSIAMGSTEAFF
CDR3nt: TGTGCCAGTAGTATAGCAATGGGAAGCACTGAAGCTTTCTTT

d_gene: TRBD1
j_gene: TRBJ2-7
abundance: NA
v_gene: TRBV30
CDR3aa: CAWTNGQGHEQYF
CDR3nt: TGTGCCTGGACTAACGGACAGGGCCACGAGCAGTACTTC

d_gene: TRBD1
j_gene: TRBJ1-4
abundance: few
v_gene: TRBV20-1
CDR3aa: CSARGGTGNFNEKLFF
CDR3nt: TGCAGTGCTAGAGGGGGGACAGGGAACTTTAATGAAAAACTGTTTTTT

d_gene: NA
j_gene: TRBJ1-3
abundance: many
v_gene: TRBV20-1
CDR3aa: CSATLGSSGNTIYF
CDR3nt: TGCAGTGCTACCCTGGGGAGCTCTGGAAACACCATATATTTT

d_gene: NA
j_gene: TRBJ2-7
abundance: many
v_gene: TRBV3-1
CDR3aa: CATSEGAGRNEQYF
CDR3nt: TGTGCCACCTCGGAGGGGGCAGGGCGTAACGAGCAGTACTTC

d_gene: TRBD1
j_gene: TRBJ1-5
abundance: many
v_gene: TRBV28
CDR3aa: CASSFPIQGGNQPQHF
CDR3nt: TGTGCCAGCAGTTTCCCCATACAGGGGGGCAATCAGCCCCAGCATTTT

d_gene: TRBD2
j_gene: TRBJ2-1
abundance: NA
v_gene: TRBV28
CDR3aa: CASSPRTSGNEQFF
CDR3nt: TGTGCCAGCAGTCCCCGGACTAGCGGTAATGAGCAGTTCTTC

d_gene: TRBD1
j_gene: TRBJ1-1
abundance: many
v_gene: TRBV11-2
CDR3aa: CASSFGRGHTEAFF
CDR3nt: TGTGCCAGCAGCTTCGGCAGGGGGCATACTGAAGCTTTCTTT

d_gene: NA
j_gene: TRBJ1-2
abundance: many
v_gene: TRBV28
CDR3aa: CASSLQESWGGYGYTF
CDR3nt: TGTGCCAGCAGTTTACAAGAGAGCTGGGGGGGCTATGGCTACACCTTC

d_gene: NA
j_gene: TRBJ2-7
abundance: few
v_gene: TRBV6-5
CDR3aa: CASSYSGLGSPAYEQYF
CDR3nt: TGTGCCAGCAGTTACTCGGGCCTTGGGTCCCCCGCCTACGAGCAGTACTTC

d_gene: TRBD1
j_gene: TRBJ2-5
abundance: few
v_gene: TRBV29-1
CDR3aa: CSVDWDRPPVETQYF
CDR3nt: TGCAGCGTTGATTGGGACAGGCCGCCGGTGGAGACCCAGTACTTC

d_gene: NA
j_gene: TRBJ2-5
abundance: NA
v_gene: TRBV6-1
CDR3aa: CASSEYRKGVQETQYF
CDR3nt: TGTGCCAGCAGTGAATATAGGAAGGGAGTCCAAGAGACCCAGTACTTC

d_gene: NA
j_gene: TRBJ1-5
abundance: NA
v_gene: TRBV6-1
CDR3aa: CASSLRAPGLSNQPQHF
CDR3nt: TGTGCCAGCTCCCTCCGAGCGCCAGGGCTTAGCAATCAGCCCCAGCATTTT

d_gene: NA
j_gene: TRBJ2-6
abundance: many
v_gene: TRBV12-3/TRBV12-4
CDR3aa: CASRGGNVLTF
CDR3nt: TGTGCCAGCAGAGGGGGCAACGTCCTGACTTTC

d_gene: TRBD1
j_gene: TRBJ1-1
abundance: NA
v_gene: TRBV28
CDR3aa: CASSFFWTGVNPEAFF
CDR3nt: TGTGCCAGCAGTTTTTTCTGGACAGGGGTAAATCCTGAAGCTTTCTTT

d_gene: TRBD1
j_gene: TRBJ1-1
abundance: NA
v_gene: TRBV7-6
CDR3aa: CASSLVSAGQGGLNTEAFF
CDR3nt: TGTGCCAGCAGCTTAGTTTCGGCGGGACAGGGGGGGTTGAACACTGAAGCTTTCTTT

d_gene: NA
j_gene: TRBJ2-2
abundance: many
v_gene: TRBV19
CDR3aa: CASSPTPGELFF
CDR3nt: TGTGCCAGTAGCCCAACGCCCGGGGAGCTGTTTTTT

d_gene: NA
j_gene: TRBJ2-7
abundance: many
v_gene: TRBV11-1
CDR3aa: CASSQGGNPPYEQYF
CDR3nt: TGTGCCAGCAGCCAGGGGGGGAATCCCCCCTACGAGCAGTACTTC

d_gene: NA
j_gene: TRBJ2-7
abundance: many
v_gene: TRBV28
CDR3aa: CASSSHRLGWGEQYF
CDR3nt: TGTGCCAGCAGTTCCCATCGACTCGGTTGGGGCGAGCAGTACTTC

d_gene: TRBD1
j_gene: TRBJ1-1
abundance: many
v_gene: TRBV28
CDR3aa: CASSPGQVGLSTEAFF
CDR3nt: TGTGCCAGCAGCCCGGGACAGGTGGGCTTGAGCACTGAAGCTTTCTTT

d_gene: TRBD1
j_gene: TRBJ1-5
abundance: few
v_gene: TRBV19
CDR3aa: CASAPGTGFQPQHF
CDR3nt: TGTGCCAGTGCCCCCGGGACAGGGTTTCAGCCCCAGCATTTT

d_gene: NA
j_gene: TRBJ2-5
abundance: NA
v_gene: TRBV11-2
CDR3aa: CASSLWVEETQYF
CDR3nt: TGTGCCAGCAGCTTATGGGTGGAAGAGACCCAGTACTTC

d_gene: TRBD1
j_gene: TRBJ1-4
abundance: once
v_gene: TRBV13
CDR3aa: CASSLSPGQGNEKLFF
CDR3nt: TGTGCCAGCAGCCTATCCCCGGGACAGGGGAATGAAAAACTGTTTTTT

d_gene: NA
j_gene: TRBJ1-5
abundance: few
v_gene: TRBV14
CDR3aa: CASSHRVSGPQHF
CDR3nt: TGTGCCAGCAGCCACCGGGTTTCAGGGCCCCAGCATTTT

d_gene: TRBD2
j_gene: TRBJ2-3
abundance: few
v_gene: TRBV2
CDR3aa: CASSGPGGSPDTQYF
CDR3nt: TGTGCCAGCAGTGGTCCTGGCGGGAGCCCAGATACGCAGTATTTT

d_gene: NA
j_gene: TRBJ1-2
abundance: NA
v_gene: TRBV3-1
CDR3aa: CASSSNPGGGYTF
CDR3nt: TGTGCCAGCAGCTCAAACCCCGGGGGGGGCTACACCTTC

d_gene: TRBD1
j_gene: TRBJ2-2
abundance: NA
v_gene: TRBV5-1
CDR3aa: CASSPRGRMNTGELFF
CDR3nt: TGCGCCAGCAGCCCCAGGGGGCGAATGAACACCGGGGAGCTGTTTTTT

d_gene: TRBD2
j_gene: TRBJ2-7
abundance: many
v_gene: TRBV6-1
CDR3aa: CASQLAGGLDEQYF
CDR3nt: TGTGCCAGCCAACTAGCGGGAGGGTTAGACGAGCAGTACTTC

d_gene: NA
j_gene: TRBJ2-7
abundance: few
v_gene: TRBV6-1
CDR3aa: CASTAALPYEQYF
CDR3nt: TGTGCCAGCACGGCTGCTCTCCCCTACGAGCAGTACTTC

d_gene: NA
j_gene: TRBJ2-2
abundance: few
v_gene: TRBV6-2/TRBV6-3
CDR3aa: CASSWRTGPGELFF
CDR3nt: TGTGCCAGCAGTTGGAGAACAGGGCCCGGGGAGCTGTTTTTT

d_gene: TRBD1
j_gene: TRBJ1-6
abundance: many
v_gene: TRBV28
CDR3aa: CATTWLDRAGSPLHF
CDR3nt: TGTGCCACTACGTGGCTGGACAGGGCCGGCTCCCCCCTCCACTTT

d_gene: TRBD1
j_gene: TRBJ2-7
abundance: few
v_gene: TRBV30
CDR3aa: CAWRALGTGDLGLITYEQYF
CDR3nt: TGTGCCTGGAGGGCACTGGGGACAGGGGATTTGGGACTGATAACCTACGAGCAGTACTTC

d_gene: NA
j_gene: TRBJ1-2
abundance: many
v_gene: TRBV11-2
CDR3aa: CASSFTGNPNYGYTF
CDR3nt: TGTGCCAGCAGCTTTACCGGAAACCCTAACTATGGCTACACCTTC

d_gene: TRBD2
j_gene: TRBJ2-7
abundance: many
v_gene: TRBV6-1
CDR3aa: CASSGTSGSWNEQYF
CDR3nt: TGTGCCAGCTCCGGGACTAGCGGGAGTTGGAACGAGCAGTACTTC

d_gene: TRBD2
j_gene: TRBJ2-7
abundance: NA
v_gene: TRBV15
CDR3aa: CATKPWGGERYF
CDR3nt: TGTGCCACCAAACCCTGGGGGGGAGAGCGGTACTTC

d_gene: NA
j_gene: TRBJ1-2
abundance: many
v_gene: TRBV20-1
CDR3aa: CSVGRFGGYTF
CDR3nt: TGCAGTGTCGGTCGGTTTGGTGGCTACACCTTC

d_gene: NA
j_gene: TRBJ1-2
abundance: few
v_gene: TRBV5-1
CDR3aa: CASSPPGLIYGYTF
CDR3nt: TGCGCCAGCAGCCCCCCGGGACTGATCTATGGCTACACCTTC

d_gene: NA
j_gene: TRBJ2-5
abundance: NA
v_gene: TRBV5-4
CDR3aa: CASSLSQGLETQYF
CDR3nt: TGTGCCAGCAGCTTGAGTCAGGGTTTAGAGACCCAGTACTTC